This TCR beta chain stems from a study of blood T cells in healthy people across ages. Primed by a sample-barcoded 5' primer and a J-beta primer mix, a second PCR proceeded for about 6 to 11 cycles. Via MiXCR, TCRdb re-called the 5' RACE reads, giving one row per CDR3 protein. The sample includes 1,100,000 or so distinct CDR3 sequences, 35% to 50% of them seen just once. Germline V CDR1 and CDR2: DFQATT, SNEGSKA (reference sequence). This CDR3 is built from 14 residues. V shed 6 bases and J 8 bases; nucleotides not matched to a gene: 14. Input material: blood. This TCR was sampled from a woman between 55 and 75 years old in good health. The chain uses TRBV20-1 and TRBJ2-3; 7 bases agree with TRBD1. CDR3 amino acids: CSAKYGTARGTQYF. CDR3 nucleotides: TGCAGTGCCAAATACGGGACAGCGCGAGGTACGCAGTATTTT.